The rows below give T cell receptor beta chains drawn from one sample of a study of metastatic and nonmetastatic thyroid tumors. MiXCR was used by TCRdb to re-call the PCR reads. This sample carries under 45,000 clones, roughly 27% of them seen once, and the ten largest clones take almost 10%. Input material: blood. The receptors stem from a male donor with papillary thyroid cancer or a benign thyroid nodule (not recorded which). Some clones in this sample may be carry-over from other donors' samples. CDR3s include the opening cysteine and the closing phenylalanine or tryptophan. D genes are given only for firm matches. Clone sizes are given selectively: once, few, many, or a class where the clone is expanded.

d_call j_call clone_size v_call cdr3_aa cdr3_nt
NA TRBJ2-7 NA TRBV4-2 CASSQERDNSYEQYF TGTGCCAGCAGCCAAGAACGGGACAACTCCTACGAGCAGTACTTC
TRBD1 TRBJ2-3 many TRBV9 CASSESGTGVPDTQYF TGTGCCAGCAGCGAGAGCGGGACAGGGGTCCCAGATACGCAGTATTTT
NA TRBJ2-1 few TRBV28 CASSLSGDEQFF TGTGCCAGCAGCCTCAGCGGCGATGAGCAGTTCTTC
NA TRBJ1-2 NA TRBV20-1 CSAPPELLGGYTF TGCAGTGCTCCGCCCGAGCTTTTAGGGGGCTACACCTTC
NA TRBJ1-5 few TRBV6-1 CASSLHGRVSNQPQHF TGTGCCAGCAGTCTCCATGGGAGAGTTAGCAATCAGCCCCAGCATTTT
NA TRBJ2-5 few TRBV2 CASSDGATGRETQYF TGTGCCAGCAGTGATGGGGCAACGGGGCGGGAGACCCAGTACTTC
NA TRBJ1-2 medium-sized TRBV5-1 CASSLEAVGGYTF TGCGCCAGCAGCTTGGAGGCGGTCGGTGGCTACACCTTC
NA TRBJ2-7 few TRBV12-3/TRBV12-4 CASSYAGEQYF TGTGCCAGCAGTTACGCGGGCGAGCAGTACTTC
NA TRBJ1-2 NA TRBV5-1 CASSLRGDGYTF TGCGCCAGCAGCTTGAGGGGGGATGGCTACACCTTC
TRBD2 TRBJ2-3 many TRBV30 CAFHRAGVTDTQYF TGTGCCTTCCACCGTGCGGGGGTCACAGATACGCAGTATTTT
TRBD2 TRBJ2-1 NA TRBV5-1 CASILVVAGFTSHEQFF TGCGCCAGCATCTTGGTGGTAGCGGGATTTACCTCACATGAGCAGTTCTTC
TRBD1 TRBJ2-2 many TRBV28 CASKYSGTANTGELFF TGTGCCAGCAAATACTCCGGGACAGCCAACACCGGGGAGCTGTTTTTT
NA TRBJ2-6 NA TRBV25-1 CASSNLGGSGANVLTF TGTGCCAGCAGTAATCTCGGCGGCTCTGGGGCCAACGTCCTGACTTTC
NA TRBJ1-2 few TRBV19 CASRQTYGYTF TGTGCCAGTAGGCAGACTTATGGCTACACCTTC
NA TRBJ2-1 NA TRBV6-1 CASHSSGGGEQFF TGTGCCAGCCACTCGTCGGGTGGTGGTGAGCAGTTCTTC
TRBD2 TRBJ2-7 NA TRBV3-1 CASSHRPSGRYEQYF TGTGCCAGCAGCCACCGCCCTAGCGGGAGGTACGAGCAGTACTTC
NA TRBJ1-4 NA TRBV5-1 CASSLSRGEEKLFF TGTGCCAGCAGCTTGTCACGCGGCGAGGAAAAACTGTTTTTT
NA TRBJ1-1 many TRBV12-3/TRBV12-4 CASSLWTEAFF TGTGCCAGCAGTTTATGGACTGAAGCTTTCTTT
TRBD1 TRBJ2-1 many TRBV5-6 CASSWDPRDRGINEQFF TGTGCCAGCAGCTGGGACCCCCGGGACAGGGGGATTAATGAGCAGTTCTTC
NA TRBJ1-5 NA TRBV30 CAWSARLNQPQHF TGTGCCTGGAGTGCCAGGCTCAATCAGCCCCAGCATTTT
NA TRBJ1-1 NA TRBV9 CASSPHEAVEAFF TGTGCCAGCAGCCCTCACGAGGCCGTCGAAGCTTTCTTT
NA TRBJ2-6 NA TRBV6-5 CASIYSNLEIRGANVLTF TGTGCCAGCATTTACTCGAATTTGGAAATTCGAGGGGCCAACGTCCTGACTTTC
NA TRBJ1-3 few TRBV6-1 CASSEQVRLTIYF TGTGCCAGCAGTGAACAAGTCCGGCTCACCATATATTTT
TRBD2 TRBJ2-7 many TRBV5-5 CASSLNSGISYEQYF TGTGCCAGCAGTCTAAATAGCGGGATCTCCTACGAGCAGTACTTC
NA TRBJ2-1 NA TRBV11-2 CASSSRGSSYNEQLF TGTGCCAGCAGCTCTAGAGGGAGCTCCTACAATGAGCAGTTGTTC
NA TRBJ2-7 NA TRBV9 CVSSVTRSSYEQYF TGTGTCAGCAGCGTAACGCGGAGCTCCTACGAGCAGTACTTC
NA TRBJ1-1 many TRBV3-1 CASSQEKEAFF TGTGCCAGCAGCCAAGAAAAAGAAGCTTTCTTT
NA TRBJ2-7 NA TRBV30 CAWSRGYEQYF TGTGCCTGGAGTCGGGGCTACGAGCAGTACTTC
TRBD2 TRBJ2-3 many TRBV7-3 CASSSIAGYTDTQYF TGTGCCAGCAGCTCCATAGCGGGTTACACAGATACGCAGTATTTT
TRBD2 TRBJ2-1 NA TRBV24-1 CATSELRTSGRATNNEQFF TGTGCCACCAGTGAACTCAGGACTAGCGGGAGGGCCACTAACAATGAGCAGTTCTTC
NA TRBJ1-2 NA TRBV27 CASSPWLEVYGYTF TGTGCCAGCAGTCCCTGGTTAGAAGTCTATGGCTACACCTTC
TRBD1 TRBJ2-5 once TRBV2 CASRDGTGWGLESQYF TGTGCCAGCAGGGACGGGACAGGGTGGGGGTTAGAGAGCCAGTACTTC
NA TRBJ2-1 many TRBV3-1 CASSPRFAGHTYNEQFF TGTGCCAGCAGCCCGCGTTTTGCGGGACATACTTACAATGAGCAGTTCTTC
NA TRBJ2-2 few TRBV6-5 CASSSGRAGNTGELFF TGTGCCAGCAGTTCCGGCAGGGCAGGGAACACCGGGGAGCTGTTTTTT
TRBD2 TRBJ2-1 many TRBV7-9 CASSLAAGGYNEQFF TGTGCCAGCAGCTTAGCAGCGGGAGGGTACAATGAGCAGTTCTTC
NA TRBJ1-1 many TRBV6-5 CASSYSSAVAFF TGTGCCAGCAGTTACTCGAGTGCGGTGGCTTTCTTT
TRBD2 TRBJ2-7 few TRBV6-1 CASSELAVSSYEQYF TGTGCCAGCAGTGAACTAGCGGTATCCTCCTACGAGCAGTACTTC
NA TRBJ2-2 NA TRBV6-1 CASRILRGDGELFF TGTGCCAGCCGAATACTGCGCGGCGACGGGGAGCTGTTTTTT
NA TRBJ2-3 NA TRBV10-3 CAIEDGTSEYTDTQYF TGTGCCATCGAAGATGGGACCAGCGAATACACAGATACGCAGTATTTT
NA TRBJ2-7 few TRBV29-1 CSVDGAPAVEHYF TGCAGCGTTGACGGGGCGCCGGCGGTCGAGCATTACTTC
NA TRBJ2-2 NA TRBV10-2 CASSLPLVPTGELFF TGCGCCAGCAGTTTACCGCTGGTTCCGACCGGGGAGCTGTTTTTT
NA TRBJ1-2 NA TRBV2 CAGRELYGYTF TGTGCCGGCAGGGAACTCTATGGCTACACCTTC
NA TRBJ1-5 many TRBV6-1 CASSTINHQPQHF TGTGCCAGCAGCACAATTAATCATCAGCCCCAGCATTTT
TRBD2 TRBJ2-3 many TRBV7-2 CASSVSGVGTDTQYF TGTGCCAGCAGCGTGAGCGGGGTAGGAACAGATACGCAGTATTTT
TRBD1 TRBJ2-2 medium-sized TRBV15 CATSIGQENTGELFF TGTGCCACCAGCATAGGACAGGAGAACACCGGGGAGCTGTTTTTT
NA TRBJ1-1 many TRBV28 CASIGRGDTEAFF TGTGCCAGCATTGGAAGGGGGGACACTGAAGCTTTCTTT
TRBD2 TRBJ2-3 many TRBV20-1 CSARVRTSGITDTQYF TGCAGTGCTAGAGTCAGGACTAGCGGAATCACAGATACGCAGTATTTT
NA TRBJ2-5 many TRBV12-3/TRBV12-4 CASSYRLAQYF TGTGCCAGCAGTTATCGCCTAGCCCAGTACTTC